This TCR beta chain was profiled in a study of cytomegalovirus exposure and HLA in healthy donors. Findings of the study overall: Subsequent analysis of the approximately 120 validation repertoires found a tendency for first-cohort TCR clusters to co-occur. Under in vitro conditions, three CMV-associated chains were confirmed as specific for CMV antigens. The study designated about 180 TCR beta chains cytomegalovirus-associated. Both high specificity and high sensitivity reportedly marked the classifier's diagnosis of cytomegalovirus status.

Germline V lookup: CDR1 SGHRS, CDR2 YFSETQ. This CDR3 has 16 amino acids. V dropped 0 bases and J dropped 0 bases, with 12 bases sitting between them. Profiled with immunoSEQ multiplex PCR; TCRdb holds only in-frame clones, not every one. This sample carries approximately 270,000 clones, about 90% of them seen once, and the ten largest clones take about 12%. Of note for this clone: Antigen specificity is unknown.

Sequencing was carried out using PBMCs. The clonotype originates from a young man in good health and CMV-seropositive. The V call is TRBV5-1, the J call TRBJ1-2; D unclear. This CDR3 reads CASSLGTEYSNYGYTF. The CDR3 DNA reads TGCGCCAGCAGCTTGGGGACGGAATACTCTAACTATGGCTACACCTTC.